Detailed here is one T cell receptor (beta chain). Its matching antigen is unknown. From the 5' RACE reads, TCRdb called clonotypes with MiXCR, one entry per CDR3 protein. The sample shows some 600,000 distinct CDR3 sequences, about 15% of them seen only once. This specimen belongs to a study of T cells after yellow fever vaccination. Findings and limits, study-wide: The presence of abundant clonotypes contaminating from the bulk population was possible in FACS-sorted repertoires. Primary-vaccination clones mostly resurfaced post-booster (96% CD4, roughly 90% CD8).

The germline V gene encodes CDR1 SGHTA and CDR2 FQGNSA. There are 15 residues in the CDR3. V was clipped by 5 bases and J by 1 base, with 12 bases between them. This chain connects TRBV7-2 to TRBJ1-5, with a weak D call TRBD1 (5 bases). This TCR was recovered from a man between 18 and 35 years old who received the YFV17D yellow fever vaccine. The starting material was PBMCs, obtained 5 days after the first yellow fever vaccination. CDR3 sequence reads: CASSGPGQSNQPQHF. The DNA for the CDR3 is TGTGCCAGCAGCGGACCGGGGCAAAGCAATCAGCCCCAGCATTTT.